The 10 T cell receptor beta chains given below trace back to one sample, sequenced in a study of cytomegalovirus exposure and HLA in healthy donors. The PCR employed 60 Vbeta primers together with 13 Jbeta primers. Produced via immunoSEQ multiplex PCR; TCRdb's table is partial and in-frame only. Altogether 100,000 or so clones are present, 60% to 85% being singletons, with the ten largest covering 12%. Material: PBMCs. Receptors were obtained from a woman aged 40-49 years in good health and CMV-seropositive.

This rearrangement joins TRBV15 to TRBJ2-7; D is ambiguous. The CDR3 is 14 amino acids. V was cut by 2 bases and J by 6 bases, with 14 bases left in between. The germline CDR1 and CDR2 sequences are LNHNV and YYDKDF (reference sequence). The CDR3 region has the DNA TGTGCCACCAGCAGACCCCCCTCCAGTCGCGAGCAGTACTTC. As protein: CATSRPPSSREQYF.

The chain carries TRBV5-1 and TRBJ2-1, with unresolved D. CDR3 length equals 12 residues. V was trimmed by 4 bases and J by 7 bases, leaving 9 bases between them. CDR1 and CDR2 (germline): SGHRS, YFSETQ. This CDR3 is CASSLQTNEQFF. CDR3 coding DNA: TGCGCCAGCAGCCTCCAGACAAATGAGCAGTTCTTC.

The chain has TRBV7-2 and TRBJ1-1, with TRBD1 as a possible D gene (5 bases). Germline lookup yields CDR1 SGHTA and CDR2 FQGNSA. The CDR3 covers 16 residues. Trimming removed 1 base from V and 4 bases from J, with 16 bases in between. This chain's CDR3 is CASSLVKVGLSTEAFF. CDR3 bases: TGTGCCAGCAGCTTAGTCAAGGTGGGGCTGTCCACTGAAGCTTTCTTT.

This clone was seen only a few times. The V call is TRBV6-5, the J call TRBJ2-7; 11 nucleotides agree with TRBD1. In germline, CDR1 is MNHEY, CDR2 SVGAGI. The CDR3 spans 15 residues. J gave up 0 bases and V 9 bases, and 7 bases lay outside the gene matches. The DNA of the CDR3 is TGTGCCAGTGGACAGGGGGCGGAAAGCTCCTACGAGCAGTACTTC. This codes for CASGQGAESSYEQYF.

This chain uses TRBV7-2 with TRBJ1-3; 9 nucleotides match TRBD1. Germline V lookup: CDR1 SGHTA, CDR2 FQGNSA. The CDR3 covers 16 residues. V lost 5 bases and J lost 0; bases outside the gene matches: 5. CDR3 nucleotides: TGTGCCAGCAGCAGGGACAGGGCTCTCTCTGGAAACACCATATATTTT. Amino acid sequence: CASSRDRALSGNTIYF.

The rearrangement links TRBV7-2 to TRBJ1-4; a weak D match, TRBD1 (5 bases). Germline CDR1 SGHTA, CDR2 FQGNSA. Trimming shortened V by 8 bases and J by 4 bases, and 11 bases separated the two germline ends. This CDR3 has 13 residues. CDR3 residues: CASSYRYNEKLFF. The CDR3 DNA reads TGTGCCAGCTCCTACAGGTATAATGAAAAACTGTTTTTT.

The rearrangement uses TRBV29-1 and TRBJ1-2, with 7 bases that match TRBD1. Germline CDR1 is SQVTM and CDR2 is ANQGSEA. The CDR3 consists of 12 residues. V shed 6 bases and J 2 bases; nucleotides not matched to a gene: 3. For the CDR3, the DNA is TGCAGCGTGACACAGGGGAACTATGGCTACACCTTC. It specifies CSVTQGNYGYTF.

The gene calls are TRBV21-1 and TRBJ2-7; the D call TRBD2 from the table was never checked on the DNA. TRBV21-1 has pseudogene status. CDR3 size: 17 residues. This CDR3 is CASSLRTPGGGAGEQYF. In nucleotides, the CDR3 is TGTGCCAGCAGCTTGCGGACCCCTGGCGGGGGGGCTGGGGAGCAGTACTTC.

This clone appeared a few times. The J gene is TRBJ1-4, the V gene TRBV6-1; D call uncertain. The CDR3 contains 12 residues. The V end was cut by 2 bases, the J end by 8 bases, with 6 bases between. From germline, CDR1 is MNHNS and CDR2 SASEGT. The CDR3 loop is CASSEIVEKLFF. CDR3 sequence (DNA): TGTGCCAGCAGTGAAATAGTGGAAAAACTGTTTTTT.

The rearrangement links TRBV19 to TRBJ2-1, with 8 bases matching TRBD1. The CDR3 consists of 16 residues. The V segment lost 7 bases and the J segment 0 bases; nucleotides outside the gene matches: 8. The germline V gene has CDR1 LNHDA and CDR2 SQIVND (reference sequence). CDR3 amino acids: CASTDVDRASYNEQFF. CDR3 DNA sequence: TGTGCCAGTACCGACGTGGACAGGGCCTCCTACAATGAGCAGTTCTTC.